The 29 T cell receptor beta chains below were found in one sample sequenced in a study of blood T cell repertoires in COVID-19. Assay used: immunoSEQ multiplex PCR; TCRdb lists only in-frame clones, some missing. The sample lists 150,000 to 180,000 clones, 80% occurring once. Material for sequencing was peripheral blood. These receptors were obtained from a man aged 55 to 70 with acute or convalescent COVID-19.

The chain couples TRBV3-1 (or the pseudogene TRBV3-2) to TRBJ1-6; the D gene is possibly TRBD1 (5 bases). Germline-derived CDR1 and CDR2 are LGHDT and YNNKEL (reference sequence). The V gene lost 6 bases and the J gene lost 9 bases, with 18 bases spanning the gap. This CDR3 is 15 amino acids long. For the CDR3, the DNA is TGTGCCAGCAGTCCCCCGGGGGGTTGGAGTTCACCCCTCCACTTT. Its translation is CASSPPGGWSSPLHF.

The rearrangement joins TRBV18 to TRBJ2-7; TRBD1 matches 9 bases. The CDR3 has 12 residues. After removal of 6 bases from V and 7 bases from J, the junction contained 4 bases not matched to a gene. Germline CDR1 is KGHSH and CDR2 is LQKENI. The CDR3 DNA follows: TGTGCCAGCTCCCGGGACAGGGATGAGCAGTACTTC. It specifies CASSRDRDEQYF.

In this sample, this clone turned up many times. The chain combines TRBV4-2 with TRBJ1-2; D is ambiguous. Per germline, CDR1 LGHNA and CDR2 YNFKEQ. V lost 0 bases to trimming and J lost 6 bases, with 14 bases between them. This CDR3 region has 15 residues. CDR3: CASSQDRSPRDGYTF. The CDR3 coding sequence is TGTGCCAGCAGCCAAGATCGGTCCCCTCGGGATGGCTACACCTTC.

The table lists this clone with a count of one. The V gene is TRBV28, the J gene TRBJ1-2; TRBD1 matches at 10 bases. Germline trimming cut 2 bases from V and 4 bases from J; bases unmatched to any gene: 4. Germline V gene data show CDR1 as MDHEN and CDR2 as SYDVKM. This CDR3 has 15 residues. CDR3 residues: CASSLRGQGFYGYTF. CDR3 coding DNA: TGTGCCAGCAGTTTAAGGGGACAGGGGTTCTATGGCTACACCTTC.

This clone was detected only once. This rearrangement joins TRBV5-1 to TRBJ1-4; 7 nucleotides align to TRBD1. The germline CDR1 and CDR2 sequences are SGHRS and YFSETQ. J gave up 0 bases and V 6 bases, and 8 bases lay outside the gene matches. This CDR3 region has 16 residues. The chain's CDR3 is CASTQGTAATNEKLFF. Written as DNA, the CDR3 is TGCGCCAGCACCCAAGGGACAGCCGCAACTAATGAAAAACTGTTTTTT.

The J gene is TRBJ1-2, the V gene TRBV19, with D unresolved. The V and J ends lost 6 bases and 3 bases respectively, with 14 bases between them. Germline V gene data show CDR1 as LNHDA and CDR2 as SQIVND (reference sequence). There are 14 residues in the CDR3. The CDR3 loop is CASRPGRQHYGYTF. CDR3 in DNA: TGTGCCAGTAGACCAGGAAGGCAGCACTATGGCTACACCTTC.

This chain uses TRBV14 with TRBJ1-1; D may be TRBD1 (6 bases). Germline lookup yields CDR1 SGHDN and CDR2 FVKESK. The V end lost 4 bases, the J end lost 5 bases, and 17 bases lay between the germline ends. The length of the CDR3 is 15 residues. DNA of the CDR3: TGTGCCAGCAGCCTGTACAGAGGGGGTCGGACTGAAGCTTTCTTT. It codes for CASSLYRGGRTEAFF. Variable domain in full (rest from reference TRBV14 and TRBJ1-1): EAGVTQFPSHSVIEKGQTVTLRCDPISGHDNLYWYRRVMGKEIKFLLHFVKESKQDESGMPNNRFLAERTGGTYSTLKVQPAELEDSGVYFCASSLYRGGRTEAFFGQGTRLTVV.

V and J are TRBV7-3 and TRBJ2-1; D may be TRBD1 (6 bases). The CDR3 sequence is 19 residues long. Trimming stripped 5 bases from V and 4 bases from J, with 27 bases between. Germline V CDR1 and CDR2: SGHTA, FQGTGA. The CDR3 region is CASSPRVAHRANGYNEQFF. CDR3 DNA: TGTGCCAGCAGCCCCCGTGTGGCCCACAGGGCCAATGGGTACAATGAGCAGTTCTTC.

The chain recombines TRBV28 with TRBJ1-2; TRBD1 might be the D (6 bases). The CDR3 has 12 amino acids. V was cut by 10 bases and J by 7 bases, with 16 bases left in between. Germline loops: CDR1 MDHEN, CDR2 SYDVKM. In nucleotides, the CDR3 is TGTGCCACCGGGGACATAAGGGGTGGCTACACCTTC. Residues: CATGDIRGGYTF.

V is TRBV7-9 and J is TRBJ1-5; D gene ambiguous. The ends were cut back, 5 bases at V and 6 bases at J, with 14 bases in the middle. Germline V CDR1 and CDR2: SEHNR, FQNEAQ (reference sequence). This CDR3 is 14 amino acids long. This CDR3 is CASSLDGGPQPQHF. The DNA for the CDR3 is TGTGCCAGCAGCCTCGACGGAGGGCCTCAGCCCCAGCATTTT.

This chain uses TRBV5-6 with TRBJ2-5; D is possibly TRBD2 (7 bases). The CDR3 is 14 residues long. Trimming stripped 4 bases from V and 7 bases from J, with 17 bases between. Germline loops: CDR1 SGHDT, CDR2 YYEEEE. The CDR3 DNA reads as TGTGCCAGCAGCCAGAGGGGGGGCGGGGTGACCCAGTACTTC. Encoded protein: CASSQRGGGVTQYF.

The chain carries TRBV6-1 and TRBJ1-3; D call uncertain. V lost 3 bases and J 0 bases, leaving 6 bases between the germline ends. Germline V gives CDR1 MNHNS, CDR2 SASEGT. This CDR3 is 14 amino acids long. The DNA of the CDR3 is TGTGCCAGCAGTGAGGGCTACTCTGGAAACACCATATATTTT. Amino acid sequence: CASSEGYSGNTIYF.

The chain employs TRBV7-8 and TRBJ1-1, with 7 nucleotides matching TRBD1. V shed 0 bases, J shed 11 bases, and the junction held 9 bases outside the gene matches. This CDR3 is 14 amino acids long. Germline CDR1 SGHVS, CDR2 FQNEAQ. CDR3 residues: CASSLALPGGSAFF. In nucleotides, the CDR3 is TGTGCCAGCAGCTTAGCTCTCCCAGGGGGATCGGCTTTCTTT.

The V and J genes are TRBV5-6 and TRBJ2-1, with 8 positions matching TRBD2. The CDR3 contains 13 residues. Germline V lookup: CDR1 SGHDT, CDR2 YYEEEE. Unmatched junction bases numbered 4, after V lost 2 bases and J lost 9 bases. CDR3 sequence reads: CASSFAGGVEQFF. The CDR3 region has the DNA TGTGCCAGCAGCTTCGCGGGGGGCGTTGAGCAGTTCTTC.

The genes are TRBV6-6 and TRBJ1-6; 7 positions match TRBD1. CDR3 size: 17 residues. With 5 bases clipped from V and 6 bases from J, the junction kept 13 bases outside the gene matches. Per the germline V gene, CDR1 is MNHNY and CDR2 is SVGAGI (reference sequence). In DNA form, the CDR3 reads TGTGCCAGCAGTCCGAGGGCAAGACAGGGCTTTAATTCACCCCTCCACTTT. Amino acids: CASSPRARQGFNSPLHF.

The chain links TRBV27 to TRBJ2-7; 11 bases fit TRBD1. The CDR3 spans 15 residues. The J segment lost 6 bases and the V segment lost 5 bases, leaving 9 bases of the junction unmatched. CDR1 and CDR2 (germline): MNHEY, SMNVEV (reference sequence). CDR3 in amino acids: CASSPPPGTGGEQYF. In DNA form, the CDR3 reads TGTGCCAGCAGTCCCCCCCCCGGGACAGGGGGCGAGCAGTACTTC.

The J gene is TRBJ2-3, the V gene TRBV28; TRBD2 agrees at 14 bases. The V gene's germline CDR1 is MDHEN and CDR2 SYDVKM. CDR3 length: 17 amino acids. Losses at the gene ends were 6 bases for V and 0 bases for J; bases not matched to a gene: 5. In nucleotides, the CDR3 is TGTGCCAGCAGCCCGACTAGCGGGAGGGCGAGCACAGATACGCAGTATTTT. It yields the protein CASSPTSGRASTDTQYF.

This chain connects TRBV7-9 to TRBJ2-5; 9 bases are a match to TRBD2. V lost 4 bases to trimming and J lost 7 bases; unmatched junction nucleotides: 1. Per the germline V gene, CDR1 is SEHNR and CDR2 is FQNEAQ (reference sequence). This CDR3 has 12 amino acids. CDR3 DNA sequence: TGTGCCAGCAGCTCAGCGGGGGGGACCCAGTACTTC. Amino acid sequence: CASSSAGGTQYF.

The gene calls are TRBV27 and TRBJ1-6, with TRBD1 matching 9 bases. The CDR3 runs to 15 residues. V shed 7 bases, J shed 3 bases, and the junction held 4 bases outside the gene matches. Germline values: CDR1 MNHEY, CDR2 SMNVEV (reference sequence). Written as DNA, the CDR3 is TGTGCCAGCAAACCGGGACAGGGCTATAATTCACCCCTCCACTTT. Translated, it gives CASKPGQGYNSPLHF.

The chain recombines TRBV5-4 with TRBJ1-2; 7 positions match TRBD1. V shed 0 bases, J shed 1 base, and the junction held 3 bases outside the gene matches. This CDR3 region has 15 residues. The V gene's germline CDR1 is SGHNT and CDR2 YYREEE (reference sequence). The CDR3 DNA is TGTGCCAGCAGCTTGGGACAGGGCAATAACTATGGCTACACCTTC. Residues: CASSLGQGNNYGYTF.

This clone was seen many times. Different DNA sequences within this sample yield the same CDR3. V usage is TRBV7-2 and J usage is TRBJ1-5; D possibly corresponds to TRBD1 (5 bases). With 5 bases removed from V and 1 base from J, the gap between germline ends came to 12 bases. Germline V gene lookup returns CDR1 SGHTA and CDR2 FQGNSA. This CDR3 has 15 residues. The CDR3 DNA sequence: TGTGCCAGCAGCCCCGGAGGGGTAAGCAATCAGCCCCAGCATTTT. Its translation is CASSPGGVSNQPQHF.

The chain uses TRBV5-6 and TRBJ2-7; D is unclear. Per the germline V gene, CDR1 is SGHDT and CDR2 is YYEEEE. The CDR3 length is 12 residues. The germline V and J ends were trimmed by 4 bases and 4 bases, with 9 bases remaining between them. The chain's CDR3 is CASSRGGYEQYF. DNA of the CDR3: TGTGCCAGCAGCCGAGGTGGGTACGAGCAGTACTTC.

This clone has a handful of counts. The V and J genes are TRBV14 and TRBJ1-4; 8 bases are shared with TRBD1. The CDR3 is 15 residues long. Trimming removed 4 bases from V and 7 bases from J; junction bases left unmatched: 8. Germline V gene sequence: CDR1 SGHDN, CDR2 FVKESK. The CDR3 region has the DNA TGTGCCAGCAGCCCCCGGACAGGGTTGGGTGAAAAACTGTTTTTT. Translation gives CASSPRTGLGEKLFF.

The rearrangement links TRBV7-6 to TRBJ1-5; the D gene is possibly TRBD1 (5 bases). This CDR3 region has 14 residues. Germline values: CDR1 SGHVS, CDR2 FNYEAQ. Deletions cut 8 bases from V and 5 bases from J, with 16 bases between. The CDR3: CASSPAGPDQPQHF. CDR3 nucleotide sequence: TGTGCCAGCTCTCCCGCGGGGCCAGATCAGCCCCAGCATTTT.

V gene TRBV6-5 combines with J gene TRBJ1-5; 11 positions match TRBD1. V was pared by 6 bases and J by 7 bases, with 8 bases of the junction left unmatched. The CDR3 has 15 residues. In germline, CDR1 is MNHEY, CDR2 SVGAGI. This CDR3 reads CASSTGQGATQPQHF. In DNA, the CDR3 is TGTGCCAGCAGCACCGGACAGGGGGCTACACAGCCCCAGCATTTT.

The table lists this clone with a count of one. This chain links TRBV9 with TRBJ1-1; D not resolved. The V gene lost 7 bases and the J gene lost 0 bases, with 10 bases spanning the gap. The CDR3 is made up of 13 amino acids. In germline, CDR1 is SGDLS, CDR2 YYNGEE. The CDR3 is CASAESMNTEAFF. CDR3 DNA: TGTGCCAGCGCAGAATCCATGAACACTGAAGCTTTCTTT.

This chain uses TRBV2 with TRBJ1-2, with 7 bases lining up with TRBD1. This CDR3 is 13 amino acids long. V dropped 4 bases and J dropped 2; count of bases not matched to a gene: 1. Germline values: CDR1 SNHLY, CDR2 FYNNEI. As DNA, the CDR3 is TGTGCCAGCAGTGGCAGGGGGAACTATGGCTACACCTTC. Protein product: CASSGRGNYGYTF.

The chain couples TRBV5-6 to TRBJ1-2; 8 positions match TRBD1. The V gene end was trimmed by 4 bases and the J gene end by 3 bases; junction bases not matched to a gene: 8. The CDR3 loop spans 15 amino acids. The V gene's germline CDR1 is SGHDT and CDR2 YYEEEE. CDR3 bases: TGTGCCAGCAGCGATCGGGACAGGCCCTACTATGGCTACACCTTC. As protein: CASSDRDRPYYGYTF.

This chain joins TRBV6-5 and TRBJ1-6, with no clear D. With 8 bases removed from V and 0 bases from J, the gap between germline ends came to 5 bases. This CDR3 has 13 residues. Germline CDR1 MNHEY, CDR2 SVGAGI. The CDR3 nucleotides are TGTGCCAGCGCGAGCTCCTATAATTCACCCCTCCACTTT. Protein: CASASSYNSPLHF.